These 28 T cell receptor beta chains originate from one sample sequenced in a study of PD-1 blockade in classical Hodgkin lymphoma. Every one of the patients relapsed after autologous stem cell transplantation (brentuximab vedotin exposure was variable). Produced via immunoSEQ multiplex PCR; TCRdb's table is partial and in-frame only. The data show over 3,500 clones, approximately 66% seen once. The starting material was peripheral blood mononuclear cells (PBMCs), obtained before the second cycle of nivolumab. The receptors here all came from a human donor with classical Hodgkin lymphoma.

The chain joins TRBV28 to TRBJ2-6; tentative D call: TRBD1 (5 bases). Per the germline V gene, CDR1 is MDHEN and CDR2 is SYDVKM. Between the trimmed V and J ends, which lost 3 bases and 2 bases, there was a span of 8 bases. The CDR3 is 15 amino acids. Here the CDR3 DNA reads TGTGCCAGCAGTTTGGCAGGGACTGGGGCCAACGTCCTGACTTTC. This gives the protein CASSLAGTGANVLTF.

The chain couples TRBV9 to TRBJ2-2, with 9 bases fitting TRBD2. The J segment lost 2 bases and the V segment lost 3 bases, leaving 5 bases of the junction unmatched. CDR1 SGDLS and CDR2 YYNGEE come from the germline V gene. The CDR3 consists of 16 residues. This CDR3 is CASSDWRGGNTGELFF. DNA for the CDR3: TGTGCCAGCAGCGATTGGCGGGGGGGTAACACCGGGGAGCTGTTTTTT.

This chain links TRBV6-5 with TRBJ2-7; D remains ambiguous. Trimming took off 6 bases at V and 4 bases at J, with 4 bases between the two ends. This CDR3 comprises 10 residues. Germline CDR1 and CDR2: MNHEY and SVGAGI. The CDR3 sequence is CASSRYEQYF. The CDR3 DNA sequence: TGTGCCAGCAGCCGTTACGAGCAGTACTTC.

This chain links TRBV18 with TRBJ1-1, with D perhaps matching TRBD1 (6 bases). V shed 2 bases and J shed 3 bases, with 13 bases lying between them. Germline assignment: CDR1 KGHSH and CDR2 LQKENI. The CDR3 extends over 15 amino acids. Written as DNA, the CDR3 is TGTGCCAGCTCACCATTGGACAGTATGGACACTGAAGCTTTCTTT. This translates into CASSPLDSMDTEAFF.

This chain connects TRBV2 to TRBJ2-6; 8 bases fit TRBD1. In germline, CDR1 is SNHLY, CDR2 FYNNEI. The CDR3 extends over 15 amino acids. CDR3 DNA: TGTGTCAGGGGAGGACAGGGTAGAGGGGCCAACGTCCTGACTTTC. Protein: CVRGGQGRGANVLTF. Full variable domain (outside the CDR3, taken from reference TRBV2 and TRBJ2-6): EPEVTQTPSHQVTQMGQEVILRCVPISNHLYFYWYRQILGQKVEFLVSFYNNEISEKSEIFDDQFSVERPDGSNFTLKIRSTKLEDSAMYFCVRGGQGRGANVLTFGAGSRLTVL.

The chain links TRBV30 to TRBJ2-7; D is undetermined. The CDR3 extends over 10 amino acids. CDR1 is GTSNPN and CDR2 is SVGIG in the germline V gene (reference sequence). Trimming pared 2 bases from V and 3 bases from J, leaving 2 bases between. The CDR3 nucleotides are TGTGCCTGGAGTCACTACGAGCAGTACTTC. It specifies CAWSHYEQYF.

The rearrangement uses TRBV4-2 and TRBJ2-1; D ambiguous. The CDR3 is 14 amino acids. CDR1 and CDR2 from the germline V gene are LGHNA and YNFKEQ. V was trimmed by 0 bases and J by 0 bases, leaving 3 bases between them. This chain's CDR3 is CASSQETSYNEQFF. CDR3 bases: TGTGCCAGCAGCCAAGAGACCTCCTACAATGAGCAGTTCTTC.

This sequence joins TRBV5-8 and TRBJ2-5, with 11 bases matching TRBD1. Germline V gives CDR1 SGHTS, CDR2 YDEGEE. This CDR3 is 18 amino acids long. The J segment lost 2 bases and the V segment lost 4 bases, leaving 13 bases of the junction unmatched. CDR3: CASSTGQGAFPGQETQYF. CDR3 sequence (DNA): TGTGCCAGCAGCACCGGACAGGGGGCGTTTCCTGGACAAGAGACCCAGTACTTC.

This clone has just one count. V and J are TRBV6-5 and TRBJ2-5; D is undetermined. The CDR3 spans 15 residues. The V end was cut by 2 bases, the J end by 1 base, with 11 bases between. Germline V lookup: CDR1 MNHEY, CDR2 SVGAGI. The CDR3, as DNA: TGTGCCAGCAGTTACAATTGGAATAGCCAAGAGACCCAGTACTTC. Translation: CASSYNWNSQETQYF.

The V gene is TRBV2, the J gene TRBJ1-5; D unresolved. Germline V gene lookup returns CDR1 SNHLY and CDR2 FYNNEI. V dropped 1 base and J dropped 5 bases, with 6 bases sitting between them. The CDR3 contains 13 residues. The CDR3 spells CASSEGVYQPQHF. Here the CDR3 DNA reads TGTGCCAGCAGTGAAGGTGTCTATCAGCCCCAGCATTTT.

This chain connects TRBV7-2 to TRBJ2-2; 12 bases map to TRBD2. The V segment lost 1 base and the J segment 8 bases; nucleotides outside the gene matches: 8. Germline-derived CDR1 and CDR2 are SGHTA and FQGNSA. This CDR3 has 17 amino acids. The CDR3 reads CASSLVQGLAGSGELFF. Written as DNA, the CDR3 is TGTGCCAGCAGCTTAGTTCAAGGACTAGCGGGGTCAGGGGAGCTGTTTTTT.

The V and J genes are TRBV11-2 and TRBJ2-1; 8 bases fit TRBD2. The trim removed 4 bases at V and 14 bases at J, leaving 7 bases unmatched. The CDR3 has 12 amino acids. Germline V gene data show CDR1 as SGHAT and CDR2 as FQNNGV. The CDR3 spells CASSSGGTREFF. The CDR3 DNA reads as TGTGCCAGCAGCTCAGGCGGGACTAGGGAGTTCTTC.

This chain joins TRBV7-8 and TRBJ2-7, with D perhaps given as TRBD1 or TRBD2 (5 bases each). The CDR3 has 14 residues. The germline CDR1 and CDR2 sequences are SGHVS and FQNEAQ. V was trimmed by 5 bases and J by 2 bases, leaving 13 bases between them. The CDR3 here is CASSPGPSAYEQYF. DNA of the CDR3: TGTGCCAGCAGCCCGGGACCCTCGGCCTACGAGCAGTACTTC.

This rearrangement joins TRBV18 to TRBJ1-2; TRBD1 agrees at 9 bases. Trimming removed 2 bases from V and 5 bases from J; junction bases left unmatched: 3. This CDR3 contains 14 residues. CDR1 and CDR2 from the germline V gene are KGHSH and LQKENI. Written as DNA, the CDR3 is TGTGCCAGCTCACCAGGGACAGGGTTTTATGGCTACACCTTC. Protein sequence: CASSPGTGFYGYTF.

The genes are TRBV30 and TRBJ2-1; D unclear. CDR3 size: 13 residues. V was trimmed by 0 bases and J by 8 bases, leaving 11 bases between them. From germline, CDR1 is GTSNPN and CDR2 SVGIG (reference sequence). The CDR3 DNA reads as TGTGCCTGGAGTGTCCAAATTAGTGATGAGCAGTTCTTC. Its translation is CAWSVQISDEQFF.

This clone counts as medium-sized. The gene calls are TRBV7-2 and TRBJ2-7; 11 bases fit TRBD2. V dropped 5 bases and J dropped 7; count of bases not matched to a gene: 7. Germline V gives CDR1 SGHTA, CDR2 FQGNSA. This CDR3 comprises 14 residues. CDR3 protein: CASSPGLAGGEQYF. CDR3 bases: TGTGCCAGCAGCCCCGGACTAGCGGGTGGGGAGCAGTACTTC. The complete variable domain, with remaining parts taken from reference TRBV7-2 and TRBJ2-7, reads GAGVSQSPSNKVTEKGKDVELRCDPISGHTALYWYRQSLGQGLEFLIYFQGNSAPDKSGLPSDRFSAERTGGSVSTLTIQRTQQEDSAVYLCASSPGLAGGEQYFGPGTRLTVT.

The chain recombines TRBV7-8 with TRBJ2-5; no reliable D call. Deletions cut 3 bases from V and 4 bases from J, with 15 bases between. Germline assignment: CDR1 SGHVS and CDR2 FQNEAQ. The CDR3 consists of 15 residues. The DNA for the CDR3 is TGTGCCAGCAGCTTCGGCGGAACTCCGCGAGAGACCCAGTACTTC. It translates to CASSFGGTPRETQYF.

J is TRBJ2-3 and V is TRBV7-9; 9 bases are a match to TRBD2. V lost 5 bases, J lost 0 bases, and 3 bases stayed unmatched. CDR1 and CDR2 (germline): SEHNR, FQNEAQ (reference sequence). CDR3 length equals 15 residues. CDR3 protein: CASSPSGRSTDTQYF. CDR3 DNA: TGTGCCAGCAGCCCGAGCGGGAGGAGCACAGATACGCAGTATTTT. Drawing the rest from reference TRBV7-9 and TRBJ2-3, the complete variable domain is DTGVSQNPRHKITKRGQNVTFRCDPISEHNRLYWYRQTLGQGPEFLTYFQNEAQLEKSRLLSDRFSAERPKGSFSTLEIQRTEQGDSAMYLCASSPSGRSTDTQYFGPGTRLTVL.

The chain recombines TRBV10-3 with TRBJ2-3; no clear D. Per the germline V gene, CDR1 is ENHRY and CDR2 is SYGVKD. V was pared by 4 bases and J by 8 bases, with 13 bases between. CDR3 length equals 13 residues. The CDR3 DNA is TGTGCCATCAGTGCCCCCAACATGGTTACGCAGTATTTT. It translates to CAISAPNMVTQYF.

The chain has TRBV6-5 and TRBJ2-5, with D uncertain. Germline V gives CDR1 MNHEY, CDR2 SVGAGI. The CDR3 contains 11 residues. The V gene lost 5 bases and the J gene lost 5 bases, with 6 bases spanning the gap. This CDR3 is CASSRHETQYF. The DNA of the CDR3 is TGTGCCAGCAGTAGACACGAGACCCAGTACTTC.

V gene TRBV7-9 combines with J gene TRBJ2-3; D is ambiguous. Germline assignment: CDR1 SEHNR and CDR2 FQNEAQ (reference sequence). Trimming left V 3 bases short and J 0 bases short, with 7 bases between. This CDR3 has 14 residues. The CDR3 DNA reads as TGTGCCAGCAGCTTTAGTGTTAGCACAGATACGCAGTATTTT. Protein product: CASSFSVSTDTQYF.

The V and J genes are TRBV5-6 and TRBJ1-3, with TRBD1 matching 11 bases. The CDR3 contains 16 residues. Germline lookup yields CDR1 SGHDT and CDR2 YYEEEE. The ends lost 4 bases at V and 3 bases at J; junction bases unmatched: 6. The CDR3 DNA reads as TGTGCCAGCAGCGCGGGACAGGGGGTTGTTGGAAACACCATATATTTT. Encoded protein: CASSAGQGVVGNTIYF.

The chain links TRBV19 to TRBJ1-5; D ambiguous. V lost 4 bases, J lost 4 bases, and 11 bases lay in between. This CDR3 has 14 amino acids. The germline V gene encodes CDR1 LNHDA and CDR2 SQIVND (reference sequence). CDR3 amino acids: CASSKPRGNQPQHF. In DNA form, the CDR3 reads TGTGCCAGTAGTAAACCACGGGGTAATCAGCCCCAGCATTTT.

In its sample, this clone was seen a few times. The rearrangement links TRBV4-3 to TRBJ1-1; no reliable D call. This CDR3 is 14 amino acids long. Germline CDR1 is LGHNA and CDR2 is YSLEER. V was cut by 0 bases and J by 0 bases, with 5 bases left in between. The CDR3 sequence is CASSQEYMNTEAFF. CDR3 DNA sequence: TGCGCCAGCAGCCAAGAGTACATGAACACTGAAGCTTTCTTT.

V and J are TRBV6-1 and TRBJ2-6; D not resolved. The CDR3 runs 17 residues. Germline-derived CDR1 and CDR2 are MNHNS and SASEGT. The ends were cut back, 2 bases at V and 0 bases at J, with 11 bases in the middle. The CDR3 is CASSEITTDSGANVLTF. The CDR3 region has the DNA TGTGCCAGCAGTGAAATAACCACGGACTCTGGGGCCAACGTCCTGACTTTC.

This clone was observed once. The V call is TRBV9, the J call TRBJ1-5; D might be TRBD1 (5 bases). From germline, CDR1 is SGDLS and CDR2 YYNGEE. The CDR3 extends over 14 amino acids. V was shortened by 4 bases and J by 4 bases, with 12 bases between the two germline ends. The chain's CDR3 is CASSKTGDNQPQHF. The CDR3 region has the DNA TGTGCCAGCAGCAAAACAGGAGATAATCAGCCCCAGCATTTT.

This chain connects TRBV5-6 to TRBJ1-5, with D unresolved. Germline CDR1 reads SGHDT; CDR2 reads YYEEEE. The V gene lost 0 bases and the J gene lost 0 bases, with 7 bases spanning the gap. The CDR3 has 15 amino acids. CDR3 nucleotides: TGTGCCAGCAGCTTGGGGGGTTATAGCAATCAGCCCCAGCATTTT. It specifies CASSLGGYSNQPQHF.

This sequence joins TRBV6-5 and TRBJ1-1, with 7 positions matching TRBD1. V was clipped by 5 bases and J by 6 bases; unmatched bases: 9. The CDR3 spans 14 residues. Germline-derived CDR1 and CDR2 are MNHEY and SVGAGI. The CDR3 sequence is CASSNDNRGSEAFF. The CDR3 DNA is TGTGCCAGCAGTAACGACAACAGGGGTTCTGAAGCTTTCTTT.